This T cell receptor beta chain appears in the sequencing data of a study of vaccination effects on CD4 cells after COVID-19. Study conclusions and caveats: Only 1 of 255 vaccine-induced clones from healthy vaccinees cross-reacted with common cold coronaviruses.

As to this clone: Antigen specificity is unknown.

Clones were sequenced by immunoSEQ multiplex PCR, and TCRdb holds only the in-frame ones, with some missing. Of more than 20,000 clones in the sample, around 74% were seen once. CDR1 is MNHEY, CDR2 SMNVEV, per germline (reference sequence). This CDR3 has 15 residues. V gave up 7 bases and J gave up 3 bases, with 18 bases separating them. Sequencing followed a ViraFEST assay step that expanded antigen-specific CD4+ T cells with viral peptide pools. Once cultured for more than nine days, the cells underwent separation to obtain CD4+ T cells. People in the vaccine group had not been infected with SARS-CoV-2 before, and their nucleocapsid antibodies were negative. Wells each received around 2.2 million PBMC, cultured with 9 to 10 IU/ml IL-2 and about 10 ug/ml peptides. On both days 3 and 7, half of the culture medium was replaced with IL-2 medium.

The sequenced sample was CD4+ T cells from PBMCs cultured with HCoV-NL63 spike peptides, obtained before COVID-19 vaccination. The rearrangement joins TRBV27 to TRBJ1-1, with TRBD1 as a possible D gene (6 bases). This TCR was sampled from a human donor who received a COVID-19 vaccine. As DNA, the CDR3 is TGTGCCAGCATCCCCGGAACAGGGTGGTACACTGAAGCTTTCTTT. This codes for CASIPGTGWYTEAFF.